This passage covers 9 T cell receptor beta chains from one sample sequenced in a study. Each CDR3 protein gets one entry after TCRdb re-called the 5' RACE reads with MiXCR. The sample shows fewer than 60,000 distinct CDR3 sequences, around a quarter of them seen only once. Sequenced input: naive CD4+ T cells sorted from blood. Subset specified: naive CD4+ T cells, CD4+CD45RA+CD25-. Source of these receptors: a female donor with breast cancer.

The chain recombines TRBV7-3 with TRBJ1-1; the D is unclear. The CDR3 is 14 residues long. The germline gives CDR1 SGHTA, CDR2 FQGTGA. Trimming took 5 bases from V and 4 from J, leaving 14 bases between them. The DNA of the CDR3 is TGTGCCAGCAGCCCCCGAGGGAGTGGCACTGAAGCTTTCTTT. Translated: CASSPRGSGTEAFF. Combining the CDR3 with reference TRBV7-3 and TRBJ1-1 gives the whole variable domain GAGVSQTPSNKVTEKGKYVELRCDPISGHTALYWYRQSLGQGPEFLIYFQGTGAADDSGLPNDRFFAVRPEGSVSTLKIQRTERGDSAVYLCASSPRGSGTEAFFGQGTRLTVV.

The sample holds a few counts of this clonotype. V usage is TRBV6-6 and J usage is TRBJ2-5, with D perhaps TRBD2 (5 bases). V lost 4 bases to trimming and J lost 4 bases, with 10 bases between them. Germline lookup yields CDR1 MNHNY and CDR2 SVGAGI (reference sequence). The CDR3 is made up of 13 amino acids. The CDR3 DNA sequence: TGTGCCAGCAGTTTTCAAGAGGGAGAGACCCAGTACTTC. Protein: CASSFQEGETQYF.

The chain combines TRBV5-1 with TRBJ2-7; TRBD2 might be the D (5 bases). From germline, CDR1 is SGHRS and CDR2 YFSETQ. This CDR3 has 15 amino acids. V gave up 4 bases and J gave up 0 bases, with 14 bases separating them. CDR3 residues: CASSEGPRDSYEQYF. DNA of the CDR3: TGCGCCAGCAGCGAGGGCCCCCGGGACTCCTACGAGCAGTACTTC.

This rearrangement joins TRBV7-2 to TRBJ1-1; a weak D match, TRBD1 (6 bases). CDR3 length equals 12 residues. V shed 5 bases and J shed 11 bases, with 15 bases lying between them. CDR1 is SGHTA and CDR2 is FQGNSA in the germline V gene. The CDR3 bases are TGTGCCAGCAGCCACGATTGGGGGCGTGCTTTCTTT. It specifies CASSHDWGRAFF.

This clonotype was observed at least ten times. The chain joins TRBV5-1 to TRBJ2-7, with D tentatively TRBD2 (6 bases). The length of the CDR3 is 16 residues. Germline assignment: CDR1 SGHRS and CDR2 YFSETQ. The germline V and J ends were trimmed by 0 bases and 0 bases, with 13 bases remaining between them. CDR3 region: CASSLDGGSVSYEQYF. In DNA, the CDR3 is TGCGCCAGCAGCTTGGATGGGGGGTCGGTCTCCTACGAGCAGTACTTC.

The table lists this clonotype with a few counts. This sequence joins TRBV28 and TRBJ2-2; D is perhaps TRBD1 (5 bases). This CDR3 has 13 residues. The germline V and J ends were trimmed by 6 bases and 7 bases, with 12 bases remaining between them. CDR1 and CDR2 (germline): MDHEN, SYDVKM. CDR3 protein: CASRVADIGELFF. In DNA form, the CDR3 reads TGTGCCAGCAGGGTCGCGGACATCGGGGAGCTGTTTTTT.

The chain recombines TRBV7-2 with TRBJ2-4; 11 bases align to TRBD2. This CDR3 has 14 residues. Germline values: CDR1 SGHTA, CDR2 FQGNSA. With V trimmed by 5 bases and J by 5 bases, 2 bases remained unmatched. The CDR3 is CASSMTSGENIQYF. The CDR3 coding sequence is TGTGCCAGCAGCATGACTAGCGGGGAAAACATTCAGTACTTC.

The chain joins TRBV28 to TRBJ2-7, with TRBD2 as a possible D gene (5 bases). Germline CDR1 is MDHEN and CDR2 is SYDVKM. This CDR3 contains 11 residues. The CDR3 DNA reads TGTGGTAGTGGGAGCTCCTACGAGCAGTACTTC. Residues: CGSGSSYEQYF. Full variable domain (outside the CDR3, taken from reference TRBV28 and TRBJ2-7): DVKVTQSSRYLVKRTGEKVFLECVQDMDHENMFWYRQDPGLGLRLIYFSYDVKMKEKGDIPEGYSVSREKKERFSLILESASTNQTSMYLCGSGSSYEQYFGPGTRLTVT.

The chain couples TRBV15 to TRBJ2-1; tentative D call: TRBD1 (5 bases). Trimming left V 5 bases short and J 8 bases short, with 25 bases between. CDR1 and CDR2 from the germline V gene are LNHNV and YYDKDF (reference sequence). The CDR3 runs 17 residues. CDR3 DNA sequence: TGTGCCACCAGCGGACCGAGTCCAGGCGGCAGGGTCGATGAGCAGTTCTTC. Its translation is CATSGPSPGGRVDEQFF. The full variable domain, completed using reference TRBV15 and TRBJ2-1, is DAMVIQNPRYQVTQFGKPVTLSCSQTLNHNVMYWYQQKSSQAPKLLFHYYDKDFNNEADTPDNFQSRRPNTSFCFLDIRSPGLGDTAMYLCATSGPSPGGRVDEQFFGPGTRLTVL.